This TCR beta chain was found in a study of blood T cell repertoires in COVID-19. On the study more broadly: Acute and convalescent COVID-19 samples came from the United States, Italy and Spain. T cells, B-cell-depleted T cells, or PBMCs provided the cDNA or gDNA that served as material.

In the original analysis: The assay estimated nucleated cells by amplifying reference gene primers. Profiling relied on immunoSEQ multiplex PCR, and the TCRdb table lists in-frame clones only, not all of them. V, J and clone size are those of that table, while D and trimming were read from the DNA. The data contain around 19,000 clones, over 75% of them seen just once; the ten biggest clones take up about 10%. V lost 4 bases, J lost 4 bases, and 6 bases stayed unmatched. This CDR3 comprises 15 residues. Germline V CDR1 and CDR2: SGDLS, YYNGEE. The sample was peripheral blood. This receptor was obtained from a human donor in a cohort sampled during active COVID-19. The donor label of this sample is uncertain. The chain employs TRBV9 and TRBJ2-1; 9 nucleotides line up with TRBD2. Here the CDR3 reads CASSPLAGSYNEQFF. CDR3 nucleotide sequence: TGTGCCAGCAGCCCTCTAGCGGGATCTTACAATGAGCAGTTCTTC. The full variable domain, with the rest looked up from reference TRBV9 and TRBJ2-1, is DSGVTQTPKHLITATGQRVTLRCSPRSGDLSVYWYQQSLDQGLQFLIQYYNGEERAKGNILERFSAQQFPDLHSELNLSSLELGDSALYFCASSPLAGSYNEQFFGPGTRLTVL.